This passage covers 26 T cell receptor beta chains from one sample sequenced in a study of naive and memory T cell subsets. Both TRBC1 and TRBC2 were covered by a beta constant-region primer of two equimolar oligonucleotides. Nested alpha and beta constant-region primers with the SP2 primer drove four PCR rounds on ligated cDNA. Via MiXCR, TCRdb re-called the UMI-ligation and nested PCR reads, giving one row per CDR3 protein. The sample lists about 120,000 distinct CDR3 sequences, 35% to 40% occurring once. The sequencing sample was made of central memory CD4+ T cells from blood. Receptor source: a human donor in good health.

This clonotype has a handful of counts. The rearrangement joins TRBV10-3 to TRBJ2-7, with a possible D match to TRBD1 (6 bases). CDR1 and CDR2 from the germline V gene are ENHRY and SYGVKD. This CDR3 is 16 amino acids long. V dropped 1 base and J dropped 0 bases, with 13 bases sitting between them. CDR3 amino acids: CAISEFGTGTSYEQYF. In nucleotides, the CDR3 is TGTGCCATCAGTGAGTTCGGAACAGGGACCTCCTACGAGCAGTACTTC.

This clonotype showed up just a few times. The CDR3 DNA follows: TGTGCCAGCAGTGAAGAGTTCTCAGGTGGCCATAAGTTCTTC. It codes for CASSEEFSGGHKFF. The chain couples TRBV2 to TRBJ2-1; D remains unclear. This CDR3 has 14 amino acids. Germline CDR1 and CDR2: SNHLY and FYNNEI. Trimming stripped 1 base from V and 14 bases from J, with 18 bases between.

The chain has TRBV5-1 and TRBJ2-2; no definite D call. Per germline, CDR1 SGHRS and CDR2 YFSETQ. The CDR3 extends over 14 amino acids. Trimming took 5 bases from V and 6 from J, leaving 14 bases between them. CDR3 residues: CASRGRALAGELFF. CDR3 nucleotide sequence: TGCGCCAGCAGGGGTAGAGCGTTAGCCGGGGAGCTGTTTTTT.

This chain uses TRBV18 with TRBJ1-5; tentatively, D is TRBD1 (5 bases). In germline, CDR1 is KGHSH, CDR2 LQKENI. There are 13 residues in the CDR3. The V and J ends lost 5 bases and 2 bases respectively, with 7 bases between them. CDR3 region: CASSEGGNQPQHF. In DNA, the CDR3 is TGTGCCAGCTCAGAAGGGGGCAATCAGCCCCAGCATTTT.

The rearrangement uses TRBV5-1 and TRBJ2-1; 9 bases map to TRBD2. The J segment lost 4 bases and the V segment lost 4 bases, leaving 9 bases of the junction unmatched. The germline CDR1 and CDR2 sequences are SGHRS and YFSETQ. This CDR3 has 16 residues. The CDR3 sequence is CASSRASGNGYNEQFF. In DNA form, the CDR3 reads TGCGCCAGCAGCCGCGCTAGCGGGAATGGATACAATGAGCAGTTCTTC.

The chain is built from TRBV9 and TRBJ1-4, with D possibly being TRBD1 (5 bases). V lost 3 bases, J lost 8 bases, and 14 bases lay in between. Germline loops: CDR1 SGDLS, CDR2 YYNGEE. This CDR3 is built from 14 residues. CDR3 region: CASSGDFNREKLFF. The CDR3 DNA is TGTGCCAGCAGCGGGGACTTTAATAGGGAAAAACTGTTTTTT.

A few counts support this clonotype. This sequence joins TRBV11-2 and TRBJ2-1; 8 bases line up with TRBD2. This CDR3 has 16 residues. CDR1 and CDR2 (germline): SGHAT, FQNNGV. Trimming at V came to 4 bases and at J to 3 bases, leaving 8 bases not matched to a gene. The CDR3 sequence is CASSSGVAGYYNEQFF. Here the CDR3 DNA reads TGTGCCAGCAGCTCAGGGGTAGCGGGGTACTACAATGAGCAGTTCTTC.

This chain links TRBV6-1 with TRBJ1-5; 10 bases agree with TRBD1. The ends lost 4 bases at V and 6 bases at J; junction bases unmatched: 6. Germline V gene lookup returns CDR1 MNHNS and CDR2 SASEGT. This CDR3 comprises 15 residues. Here the CDR3 reads CASSVTGTGVQPQHF. The CDR3 bases are TGTGCCAGCAGTGTTACCGGGACAGGGGTTCAGCCCCAGCATTTT.

The table lists this clonotype with many counts. The DNA of the CDR3 is TGTGCCAGCAGTTTATGGTCGGTAGGGCCCGAGGCCAAAAACATTCAGTACTTC. Translation: CASSLWSVGPEAKNIQYF. The chain uses TRBV28 and TRBJ2-4; D is unresolved. Trimming took off 0 bases at V and 1 base at J, with 16 bases between the two ends. This CDR3 is built from 18 residues. Germline V gene sequence: CDR1 MDHEN, CDR2 SYDVKM.

This clonotype is medium-sized within its sample. The rearrangement joins TRBV2 to TRBJ2-2; no clear D gene. Trimming shortened V by 3 bases and J by 7 bases, and 12 bases separated the two germline ends. The CDR3 has 14 residues. Germline V gene data show CDR1 as SNHLY and CDR2 as FYNNEI. The CDR3 region has the DNA TGTGCCAGCAGTGAGAACGGCGGAATCGGGGAGCTGTTTTTT. It yields the protein CASSENGGIGELFF.

This clonotype has just a few counts. The J gene is TRBJ2-5, the V gene TRBV7-9; possibly TRBD1 for D (5 bases). Germline V lookup: CDR1 SEHNR, CDR2 FQNEAQ (reference sequence). The CDR3 runs 14 residues. V lost 5 bases, J lost 1 base, and 11 bases lay in between. The CDR3 loop is CASSPRQFQETQYF. The CDR3 DNA follows: TGTGCCAGCAGCCCCCGACAGTTCCAAGAGACCCAGTACTTC.

The rearrangement uses TRBV7-2 and TRBJ2-4; 12 bases map to TRBD2. CDR1 SGHTA and CDR2 FQGNSA come from the germline V gene. The CDR3 spans 17 residues. The junction had 11 bases not matched to a gene; V was cut back by 5 bases and J by 6 bases. CDR3 bases: TGTGCCAGCAGCCCAGGACTAGCGGGACTCCTTCTAAACATTCAGTACTTC. Encoded protein: CASSPGLAGLLLNIQYF.

The rearrangement links TRBV18 to TRBJ1-5; 7 bases align to TRBD1. The V gene's germline CDR1 is KGHSH and CDR2 LQKENI. The ends lost 1 base at V and 5 bases at J; junction bases unmatched: 2. The CDR3 totals 14 residues. This chain's CDR3 is CASSPLRGDQPQHF. The CDR3 bases are TGTGCCAGCTCACCACTCAGGGGGGATCAGCCCCAGCATTTT.

This clonotype was seen only a few times. CDR3 loop: CASSPRRGAEQYF. The CDR3, as DNA: TGTGCCAGCTCACCTCGGAGGGGGGCCGAGCAGTACTTC. This chain uses TRBV18 with TRBJ2-7; either TRBD1 or TRBD2 may supply D (6 bases each). Germline-derived CDR1 and CDR2 are KGHSH and LQKENI. The CDR3 sequence is 13 residues long. Trimming pared 3 bases from V and 6 bases from J, leaving 12 bases between.

The rearrangement joins TRBV11-3 to TRBJ2-1; D possibly corresponds to TRBD2 (6 bases). CDR3 size: 17 residues. Germline V gene lookup returns CDR1 SGHNT and CDR2 YENEEA. The germline V and J ends were trimmed by 1 base and 2 bases, with 15 bases remaining between them. CDR3 DNA: TGTGCCAGCAGCTTAGGGGACCGATGGACTACCTACAATGAGCAGTTCTTC. Translated, it gives CASSLGDRWTTYNEQFF. Full variable domain (outside the CDR3, taken from reference TRBV11-3 and TRBJ2-1): EAGVVQSPRYKIIEKKQPVAFWCNPISGHNTLYWYLQNLGQGPELLIRYENEEAVDDSQLPKDRFSAERLKGVDSTLKIQPAELGDSAVYLCASSLGDRWTTYNEQFFGPGTRLTVL.

This clonotype was picked up a small number of times. V usage is TRBV20-1 and J usage is TRBJ2-3; D is ambiguous. The CDR3 loop spans 11 amino acids. Trimming stripped 1 base from V and 6 bases from J, with 5 bases between. CDR1 and CDR2 (germline): DFQATT, SNEGSKA (reference sequence). The CDR3 here is CSARAVDTQYF. CDR3 DNA sequence: TGCAGTGCTAGAGCGGTGGATACGCAGTATTTT.

The chain employs TRBV29-1 and TRBJ2-1; a possible D gene is TRBD2 (6 bases). V was clipped by 7 bases and J by 5 bases, with 18 bases between them. The CDR3 loop spans 14 amino acids. Germline V lookup: CDR1 SQVTM, CDR2 ANQGSEA. As DNA, the CDR3 is TGCAGCGCATTCAAGCGGGCGATCAACAATGAGCAGTTCTTC. Its protein is CSAFKRAINNEQFF.

This clonotype was counted between two and nine times. In nucleotides, the CDR3 is TGTGCCAGCTCACGGGTCTCCTACGAGCAGTACTTC. Translating gives CASSRVSYEQYF. The rearrangement joins TRBV18 to TRBJ2-7, with D hard to call. Trimming left V 4 bases short and J 0 bases short, with 4 bases between. The CDR3 has 12 amino acids. Germline CDR1 and CDR2: KGHSH and LQKENI.

The chain carries TRBV7-3 and TRBJ2-5; TRBD1 is a possible D gene (6 bases). The CDR3 extends over 15 amino acids. Germline V gene sequence: CDR1 SGHTA, CDR2 FQGTGA. V was trimmed by 2 bases and J by 2 bases, leaving 12 bases between them. The CDR3 is CASSLLPGQQETQYF. The CDR3 region has the DNA TGTGCCAGCAGCTTACTCCCGGGACAACAAGAGACCCAGTACTTC.

This clonotype was counted many times. V and J are TRBV5-1 and TRBJ1-5; the D is unclear. V was cut by 1 base and J by 2 bases, with 13 bases left in between. CDR1 and CDR2 (germline): SGHRS, YFSETQ. The CDR3 totals 16 residues. The CDR3 sequence is CASSLTGWGGNQPQHF. For the CDR3, the DNA is TGCGCCAGCAGCTTGACGGGCTGGGGAGGCAATCAGCCCCAGCATTTT. The full variable domain, in which reference TRBV5-1 and TRBJ1-5 provide the parts outside the CDR3, is KAGVTQTPRYLIKTRGQQVTLSCSPISGHRSVSWYQQTPGQGLQFLFEYFSETQRNKGNFPGRFSGRQFSNSRSEMNVSTLELGDSALYLCASSLTGWGGNQPQHFGDGTRLSIL.

This clonotype was recorded at least ten times. This chain links TRBV5-1 with TRBJ2-1; D not resolved. From germline, CDR1 is SGHRS and CDR2 YFSETQ. This CDR3 is 15 amino acids long. V was trimmed by 3 bases and J by 5 bases, leaving 15 bases between them. The CDR3 DNA reads TGCGCCAGCAGCTCCGGGCCGATACAAAACAATGAGCAGTTCTTC. Protein product: CASSSGPIQNNEQFF.

This clonotype was counted at least ten times. The rearrangement links TRBV28 to TRBJ1-1, with D uncertain. Germline CDR1 reads MDHEN; CDR2 reads SYDVKM. This CDR3 spans 12 amino acids. Trimming took off 6 bases at V and 4 bases at J, with 9 bases between the two ends. The DNA for the CDR3 is TGTGCCAGCAGACGGAGTGGCACTGAAGCTTTCTTT. It is translated as CASRRSGTEAFF.

The table lists this clonotype with a few counts. This sequence joins TRBV29-1 and TRBJ1-3, with no clear D. This CDR3 is 14 amino acids long. Germline CDR1 and CDR2: SQVTM and ANQGSEA. Trimming removed 3 bases from V and 0 bases from J, with 9 bases in between. The CDR3 sequence is CSVEPRVSGNTIYF. As DNA, the CDR3 is TGCAGCGTTGAGCCACGGGTCTCTGGAAACACCATATATTTT. The variable domain in full, with the rest retrieved from reference TRBV29-1 and TRBJ1-3, is SAVISQKPSRDICQRGTSLTIQCQVDSQVTMMFWYRQQPGQSLTLIATANQGSEATYESGFVIDKFPISRPNLTFSTLTVSNMSPEDSSIYLCSVEPRVSGNTIYFGEGSWLTVV.

The chain joins TRBV3-1 to TRBJ2-7, with D possibly being TRBD2 (5 bases). CDR3 size: 17 residues. Germline CDR1 and CDR2: LGHDT and YNNKEL (reference sequence). Trimming removed 4 bases at V and 6 bases at J, with 25 bases between. CDR3 in DNA: TGTGCCAGCAGCCCCCCCCGGGGAAACAGCCGGATTGGCGAGCAGTACTTC. Translating it yields CASSPPRGNSRIGEQYF.

The chain links TRBV2 to TRBJ1-2; tentatively, D is TRBD1 (5 bases). Germline V gene sequence: CDR1 SNHLY, CDR2 FYNNEI. The CDR3 sequence is 13 residues long. The V and J ends lost 6 bases and 5 bases respectively, with 13 bases between them. The CDR3 region has the DNA TGTGCCAGCAGGGTCGCGACAGAGTATGGCTACACCTTC. This encodes CASRVATEYGYTF. The full variable domain, its missing parts supplied by reference TRBV2 and TRBJ1-2, is EPEVTQTPSHQVTQMGQEVILRCVPISNHLYFYWYRQILGQKVEFLVSFYNNEISEKSEIFDDQFSVERPDGSNFTLKIRSTKLEDSAMYFCASRVATEYGYTFGSGTRLTVV.

The V and J genes are TRBV12-3 or TRBV12-4 and TRBJ2-5; D may be TRBD2 (5 bases). CDR3 length equals 15 residues. V was pared by 6 bases and J by 0 bases, with 14 bases between. The CDR3 DNA reads as TGTGCCAGCAGACCCCCACTAGAGTACCAAGAGACCCAGTACTTC. Protein: CASRPPLEYQETQYF.